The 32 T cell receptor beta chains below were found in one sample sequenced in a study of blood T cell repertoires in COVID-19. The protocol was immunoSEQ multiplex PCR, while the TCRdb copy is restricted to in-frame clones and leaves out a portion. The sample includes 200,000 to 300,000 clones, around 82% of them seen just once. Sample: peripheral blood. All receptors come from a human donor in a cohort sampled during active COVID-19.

CDR3 sequence (DNA): TGTGCCAGCAGCTTATTTGTCGGGGGGCCCCAAGAGTTACGTGAGCAGTTCTTC. Translated, it gives CASSLFVGGPQELREQFF. This rearrangement joins TRBV7-9 to TRBJ2-1, with D maybe TRBD2 (7 bases). This CDR3 has 18 residues. Per the germline V gene, CDR1 is SEHNR and CDR2 is FQNEAQ (reference sequence). V gave up 2 bases and J gave up 9 bases, with 26 bases separating them. The whole variable domain, filled in from reference TRBV7-9 and TRBJ2-1, reads DTGVSQNPRHKITKRGQNVTFRCDPISEHNRLYWYRQTLGQGPEFLTYFQNEAQLEKSRLLSDRFSAERPKGSFSTLEIQRTEQGDSAMYLCASSLFVGGPQELREQFFGPGTRLTVL.

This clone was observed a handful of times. CDR3 DNA sequence: TGTGCCAGCAGTGGGTGGCTGCAGTTCTTC. Its translation: CASSGWLQFF. V usage is TRBV2 and J usage is TRBJ2-1; no firm D call. The germline V gene has CDR1 SNHLY and CDR2 FYNNEI. V was clipped by 4 bases and J by 12 bases, with 7 bases between them. There are 10 residues in the CDR3.

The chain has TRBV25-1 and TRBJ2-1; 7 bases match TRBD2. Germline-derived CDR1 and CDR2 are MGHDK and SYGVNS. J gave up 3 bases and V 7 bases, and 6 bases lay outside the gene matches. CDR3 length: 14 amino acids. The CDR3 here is CASIPSGDYNEQFF. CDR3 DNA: TGTGCCAGCATTCCTAGCGGAGACTACAATGAGCAGTTCTTC. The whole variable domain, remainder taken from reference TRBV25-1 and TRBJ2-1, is EADIYQTPRYLVIGTGKKITLECSQTMGHDKMYWYQQDPGMELHLIHYSYGVNSTEKGDLSSESTVSRIRTEHFPLTLESARPSHTSQYLCASIPSGDYNEQFFGPGTRLTVL.

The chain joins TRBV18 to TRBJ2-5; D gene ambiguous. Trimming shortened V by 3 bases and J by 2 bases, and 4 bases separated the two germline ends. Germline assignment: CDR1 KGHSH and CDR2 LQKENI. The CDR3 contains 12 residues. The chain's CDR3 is CASSPLQETQYF. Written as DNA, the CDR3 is TGTGCCAGCTCACCTCTTCAAGAGACCCAGTACTTC.

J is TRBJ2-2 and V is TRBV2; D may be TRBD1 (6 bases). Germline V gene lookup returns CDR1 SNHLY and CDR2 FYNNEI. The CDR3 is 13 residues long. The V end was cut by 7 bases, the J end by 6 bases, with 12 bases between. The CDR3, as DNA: TGTGCCAGCATGTTATCAGGGGCCGGGGAGCTGTTTTTT. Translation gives CASMLSGAGELFF.

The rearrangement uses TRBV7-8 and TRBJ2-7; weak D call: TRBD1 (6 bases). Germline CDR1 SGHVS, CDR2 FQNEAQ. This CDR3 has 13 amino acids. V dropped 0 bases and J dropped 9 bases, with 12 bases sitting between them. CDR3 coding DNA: TGTGCCAGCAGCTTAGCTTCCACGACAGGGCAGTACTTC. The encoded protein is CASSLASTTGQYF.

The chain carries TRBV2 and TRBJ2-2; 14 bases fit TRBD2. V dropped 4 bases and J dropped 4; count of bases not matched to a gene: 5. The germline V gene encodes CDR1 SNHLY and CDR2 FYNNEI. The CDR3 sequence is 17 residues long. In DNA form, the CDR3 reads TGTGCCAGCAGTGCGTGGGGACTAGCGGGAGCCACCGGGGAGCTGTTTTTT. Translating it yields CASSAWGLAGATGELFF.

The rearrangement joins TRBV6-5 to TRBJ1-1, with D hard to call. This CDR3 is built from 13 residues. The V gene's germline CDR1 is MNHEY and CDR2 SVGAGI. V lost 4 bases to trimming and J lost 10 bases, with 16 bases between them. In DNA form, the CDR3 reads TGTGCCAGCAGTTTACGACTACTCGCCCCAGCTTTCTTT. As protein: CASSLRLLAPAFF.

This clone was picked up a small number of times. The CDR3 DNA reads TGTGCCAGCGCCGGACTAGCGGAGACCACAGATACGCAGTATTTT. Encoded protein: CASAGLAETTDTQYF. The chain has TRBV19 and TRBJ2-3; 10 bases align to TRBD2. Germline CDR1 LNHDA, CDR2 SQIVND (reference sequence). After removal of 9 bases from V and 2 bases from J, the junction contained 8 bases not matched to a gene. This CDR3 has 15 amino acids.

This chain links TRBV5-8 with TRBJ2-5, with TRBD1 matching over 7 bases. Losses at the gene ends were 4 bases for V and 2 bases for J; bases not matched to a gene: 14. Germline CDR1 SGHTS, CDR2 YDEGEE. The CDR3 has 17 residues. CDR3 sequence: CASSPPIDRDLQETQYF. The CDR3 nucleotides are TGTGCCAGCAGCCCTCCCATCGACAGGGATCTGCAAGAGACCCAGTACTTC.

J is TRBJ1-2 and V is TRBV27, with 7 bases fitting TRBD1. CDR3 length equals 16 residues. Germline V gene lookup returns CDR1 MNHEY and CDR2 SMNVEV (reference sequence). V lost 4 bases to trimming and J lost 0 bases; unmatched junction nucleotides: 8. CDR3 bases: TGTGCCAGCAGTTGGGGCGGACAGGCCTCTAACTATGGCTACACCTTC. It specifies CASSWGGQASNYGYTF.

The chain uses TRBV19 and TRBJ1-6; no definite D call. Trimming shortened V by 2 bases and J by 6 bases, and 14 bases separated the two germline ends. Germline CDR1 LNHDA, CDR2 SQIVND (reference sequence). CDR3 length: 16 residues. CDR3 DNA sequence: TGTGCCAGTAGTATAATCGGAGAGGGTATTAATTCACCCCTCCACTTT. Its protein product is CASSIIGEGINSPLHF.

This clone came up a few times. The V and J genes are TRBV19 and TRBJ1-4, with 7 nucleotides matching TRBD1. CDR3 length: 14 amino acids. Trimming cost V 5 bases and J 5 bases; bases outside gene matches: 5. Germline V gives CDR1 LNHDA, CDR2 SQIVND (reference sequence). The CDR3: CASSRTGVNEKLFF. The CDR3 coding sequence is TGTGCCAGTAGTCGAACAGGGGTGAATGAAAAACTGTTTTTT.

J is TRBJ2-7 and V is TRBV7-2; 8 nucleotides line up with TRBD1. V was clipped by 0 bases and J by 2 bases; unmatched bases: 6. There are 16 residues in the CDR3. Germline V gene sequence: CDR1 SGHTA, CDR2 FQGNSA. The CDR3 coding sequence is TGTGCCAGCAGCTTAGCAAGGCAGGGGGCGGCCTACGAGCAGTACTTC. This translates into CASSLARQGAAYEQYF.

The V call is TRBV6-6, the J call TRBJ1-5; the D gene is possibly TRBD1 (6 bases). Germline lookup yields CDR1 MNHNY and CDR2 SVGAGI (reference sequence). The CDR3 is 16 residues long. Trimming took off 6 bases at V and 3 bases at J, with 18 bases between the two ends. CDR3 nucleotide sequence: TGTGCCAGCAGCCAAAAAAGGTCAGGGGACAATCAGCCCCAGCATTTT. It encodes CASSQKRSGDNQPQHF.

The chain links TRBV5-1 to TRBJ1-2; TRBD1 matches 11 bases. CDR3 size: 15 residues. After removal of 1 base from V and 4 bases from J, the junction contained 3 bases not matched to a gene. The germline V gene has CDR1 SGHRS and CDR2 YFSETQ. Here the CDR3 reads CASSLRTGGGYGYTF. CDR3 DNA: TGCGCCAGCAGCTTGAGGACAGGGGGCGGCTATGGCTACACCTTC. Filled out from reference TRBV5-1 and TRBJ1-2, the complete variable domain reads KAGVTQTPRYLIKTRGQQVTLSCSPISGHRSVSWYQQTPGQGLQFLFEYFSETQRNKGNFPGRFSGRQFSNSRSEMNVSTLELGDSALYLCASSLRTGGGYGYTFGSGTRLTVV.

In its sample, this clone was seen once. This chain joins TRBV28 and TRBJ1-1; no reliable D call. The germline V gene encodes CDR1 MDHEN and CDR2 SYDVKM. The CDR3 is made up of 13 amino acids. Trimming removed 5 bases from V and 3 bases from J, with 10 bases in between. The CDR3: CASSLPADTEAFF. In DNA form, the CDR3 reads TGTGCCAGCAGTCTTCCAGCGGACACTGAAGCTTTCTTT.

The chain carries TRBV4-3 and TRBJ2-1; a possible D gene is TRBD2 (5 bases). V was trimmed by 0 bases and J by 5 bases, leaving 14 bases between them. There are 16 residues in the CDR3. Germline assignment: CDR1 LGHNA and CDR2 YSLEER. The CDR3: CASSQDRAGYNNEQFF. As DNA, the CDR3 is TGCGCCAGCAGCCAAGATCGGGCGGGCTACAACAATGAGCAGTTCTTC.

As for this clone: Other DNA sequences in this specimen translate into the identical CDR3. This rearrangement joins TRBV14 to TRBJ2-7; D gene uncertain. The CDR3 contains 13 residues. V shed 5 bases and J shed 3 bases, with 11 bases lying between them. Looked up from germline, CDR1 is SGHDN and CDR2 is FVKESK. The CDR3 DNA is TGTGCCAGCAGCTCCGGCGGCAGCTACGAGCAGTACTTC. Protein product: CASSSGGSYEQYF. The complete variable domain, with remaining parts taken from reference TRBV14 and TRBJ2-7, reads EAGVTQFPSHSVIEKGQTVTLRCDPISGHDNLYWYRRVMGKEIKFLLHFVKESKQDESGMPNNRFLAERTGGTYSTLKVQPAELEDSGVYFCASSSGGSYEQYFGPGTRLTVT.

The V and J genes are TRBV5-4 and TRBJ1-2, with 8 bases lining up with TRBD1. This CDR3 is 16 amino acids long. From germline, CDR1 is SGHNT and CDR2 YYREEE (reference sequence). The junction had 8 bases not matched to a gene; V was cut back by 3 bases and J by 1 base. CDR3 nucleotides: TGTGCCAGCAGCTCGGACAGGGCCGATAATAACTATGGCTACACCTTC. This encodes CASSSDRADNNYGYTF.

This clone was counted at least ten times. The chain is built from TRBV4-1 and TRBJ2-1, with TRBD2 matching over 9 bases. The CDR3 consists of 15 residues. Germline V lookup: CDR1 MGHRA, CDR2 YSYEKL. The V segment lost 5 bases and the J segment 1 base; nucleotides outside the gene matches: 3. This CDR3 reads CASSSSGTSYNEQFF. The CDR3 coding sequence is TGCGCCAGCAGCTCTAGCGGGACGTCCTACAATGAGCAGTTCTTC.

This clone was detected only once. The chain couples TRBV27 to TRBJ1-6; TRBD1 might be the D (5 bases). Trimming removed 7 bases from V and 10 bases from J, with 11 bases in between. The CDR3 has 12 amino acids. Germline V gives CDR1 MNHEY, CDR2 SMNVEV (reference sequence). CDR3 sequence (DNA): TGTGCCAGCACAACGGACAACTCACCCCTCCACTTT. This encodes CASTTDNSPLHF.

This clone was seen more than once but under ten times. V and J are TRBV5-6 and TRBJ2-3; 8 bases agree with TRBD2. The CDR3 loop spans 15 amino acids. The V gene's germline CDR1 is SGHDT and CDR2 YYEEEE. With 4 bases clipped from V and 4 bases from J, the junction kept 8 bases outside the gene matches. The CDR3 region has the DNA TGTGCCAGCAGCGGTCTGAGCGGGAGTGCAGATACGCAGTATTTT. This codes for CASSGLSGSADTQYF.

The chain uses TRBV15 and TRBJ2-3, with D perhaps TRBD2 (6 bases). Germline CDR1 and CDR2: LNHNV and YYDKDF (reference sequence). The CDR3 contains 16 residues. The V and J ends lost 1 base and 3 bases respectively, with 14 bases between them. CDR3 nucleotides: TGTGCCACCAGCAGAGTAGGCAGCGGGTGGACAGATACGCAGTATTTT. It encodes CATSRVGSGWTDTQYF.

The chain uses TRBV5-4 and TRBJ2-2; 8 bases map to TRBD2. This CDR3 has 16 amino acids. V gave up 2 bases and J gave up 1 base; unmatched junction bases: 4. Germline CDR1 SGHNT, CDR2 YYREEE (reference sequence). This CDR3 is CASSLITSGNTGELFF. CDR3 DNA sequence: TGTGCCAGCAGCTTAATCACTAGCGGGAACACCGGGGAGCTGTTTTTT.

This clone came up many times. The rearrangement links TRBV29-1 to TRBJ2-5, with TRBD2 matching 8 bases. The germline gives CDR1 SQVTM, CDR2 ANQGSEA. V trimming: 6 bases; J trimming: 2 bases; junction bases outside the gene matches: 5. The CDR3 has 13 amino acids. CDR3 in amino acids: CSVGLAPQETQYF. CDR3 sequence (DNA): TGCAGCGTCGGACTAGCTCCTCAAGAGACCCAGTACTTC.

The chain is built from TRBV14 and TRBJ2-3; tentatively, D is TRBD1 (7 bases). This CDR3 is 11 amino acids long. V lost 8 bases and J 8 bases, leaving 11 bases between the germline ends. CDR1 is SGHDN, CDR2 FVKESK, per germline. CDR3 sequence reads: CASSQGGTQYF. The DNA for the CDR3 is TGTGCCAGCTCCCAGGGGGGTACGCAGTATTTT.

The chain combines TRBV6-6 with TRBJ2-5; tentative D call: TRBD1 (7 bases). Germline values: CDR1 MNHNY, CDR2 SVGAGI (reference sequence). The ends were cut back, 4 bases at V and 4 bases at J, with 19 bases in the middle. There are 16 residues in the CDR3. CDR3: CASSFPSTGRRETQYF. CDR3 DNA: TGTGCCAGCAGTTTCCCGTCGACAGGGAGGCGAGAGACCCAGTACTTC.

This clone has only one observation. CDR3 sequence reads: CASSSGTGGLNYGYTF. The CDR3 DNA follows: TGTGCCAGTAGTAGTGGGACAGGGGGCTTGAACTATGGCTACACCTTC. The chain has TRBV19 and TRBJ1-2; 12 bases fit TRBD1. The length of the CDR3 is 16 residues. V dropped 4 bases and J dropped 2; count of bases not matched to a gene: 5. Germline CDR1 and CDR2: LNHDA and SQIVND (reference sequence). Combining the CDR3 with reference TRBV19 and TRBJ1-2 gives the whole variable domain DGGITQSPKYLFRKEGQNVTLSCEQNLNHDAMYWYRQDPGQGLRLIYYSQIVNDFQKGDIAEGYSVSREKKESFPLTVTSAQKNPTAFYLCASSSGTGGLNYGYTFGSGTRLTVV.

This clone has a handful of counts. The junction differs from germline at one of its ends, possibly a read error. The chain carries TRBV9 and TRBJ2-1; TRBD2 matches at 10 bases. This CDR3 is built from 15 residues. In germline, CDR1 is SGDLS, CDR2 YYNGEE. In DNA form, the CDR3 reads TGTGCCAGCAGCGTAGAGGATAGCGGGAGGCTGAAGCTAGTCTTC. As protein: CASSVEDSGRLKLVF.

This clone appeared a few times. The CDR3 spells CASSLSDRVLPQHF. The CDR3 DNA reads as TGTGCCAGCAGTCTTTCGGACAGGGTTCTGCCCCAGCATTTT. This sequence joins TRBV27 and TRBJ1-5; TRBD1 aligns across 8 bases. The CDR3 is 14 amino acids. The V segment lost 5 bases and the J segment 9 bases; nucleotides outside the gene matches: 9. Germline CDR1 reads MNHEY; CDR2 reads SMNVEV (reference sequence).

The CDR3 loop reads CASSLLVREGGEQFF. The CDR3 nucleotides read TGTGCCAGCAGCTTGTTGGTTCGAGAGGGGGGGGAGCAGTTCTTC. This chain links TRBV5-8 with TRBJ2-1; tentative D call: TRBD2 (7 bases). The CDR3 is made up of 15 amino acids. The germline V gene encodes CDR1 SGHTS and CDR2 YDEGEE. With 1 base removed from V and 10 bases from J, the gap between germline ends came to 18 bases.